Listed below are T cell receptor beta chains from one sample, sequenced in a study of blood T cell repertoires in COVID-19. Sequenced by immunoSEQ multiplex PCR; TCRdb stores in-frame clones only, minus some. The table lists nearly 400,000 clones, just under 90% of them singletons. The sample consisted of PBMCs or T cells enriched from blood (not recorded which). The receptors were sampled from a woman aged 25 to 39 who had recovered from COVID-19. The CDR3 runs from the conserved cysteine through the conserved F or W. A D gene is named only where the DNA matches it firmly. Rows may omit the clone size; those that give it use once, few, many or a size class.

d_call clone_size j_call v_call cdr3_aa cdr3_nt
NA NA TRBJ1-2 TRBV30 CAWIREGTYGYTF TGTGCCTGGATAAGGGAGGGTACCTATGGCTACACCTTC
TRBD1 few TRBJ1-4 TRBV5-1 CASSFGQEVEKLFF TGCGCCAGCAGCTTCGGACAGGAGGTGGAGAAACTGTTTTTT
NA few TRBJ1-4 TRBV6-5 CASSYTPLAGGQLFF TGTGCCAGCAGTTACACCCCTCTGGCGGGGGGGCAACTGTTTTTT
NA NA TRBJ2-7 TRBV30 CAWRSVNYEQYF TGTGCCTGGAGGTCAGTGAACTACGAGCAGTACTTC
NA NA TRBJ1-2 TRBV5-4 CASSSSQGILGYTF TGTGCCAGCAGCTCTAGTCAGGGTATTCTTGGCTACACCTTC
NA once TRBJ2-7 TRBV7-9 CASSSWRQDEQYF TGTGCCAGCAGCTCTTGGCGACAGGACGAGCAGTACTTC
NA NA TRBJ1-5 TRBV25-1 CASSEWGGNQPQHF TGTGCCAGCAGTGAATGGGGAGGCAATCAGCCCCAGCATTTT
NA few TRBJ1-1 TRBV19 CASSGGARWDTEAFF TGTGCCAGTAGTGGAGGGGCTAGATGGGACACTGAAGCTTTCTTT
NA NA TRBJ2-5 TRBV14 CASSQAGSEGTQYF TGTGCCAGCAGCCAAGCCGGGTCCGAGGGGACCCAGTACTTC
TRBD1 NA TRBJ1-2 TRBV16 CASSLGQGLYGYTF TGTGCCAGCAGCCTGGGACAGGGGCTTTATGGCTACACCTTC
NA once TRBJ1-1 TRBV14 CASGLRGVGTEAFF TGTGCCAGCGGTCTACGAGGTGTCGGCACTGAAGCTTTCTTT
NA NA TRBJ1-6 TRBV28 CASSLRAQTVNNSPLHF TGTGCCAGCAGTTTAAGGGCCCAGACAGTTAATAATTCACCCCTCCACTTT
TRBD1 NA TRBJ1-2 TRBV30 CAWTDRSLTGYTF TGTGCCTGGACGGACAGGTCCTTAACGGGCTACACCTTC